One and the same sample provided the 24 T cell receptor beta chains below, sequenced in a study of blood T cells in healthy people across ages (dated by TCRdb to the mid-2010s). Library preparation used 5' RACE. TCRdb lists the instrument as Illumina HiSeq 2500. A second roughly 6 to 12 cycle PCR used a sample-barcoded 5' primer and a J-beta primer mix. TCRdb handled the public reads itself, with Q25 trimming in fastp and clone calling in MiXCR, and kept productive beta chains. Rows matching on CDR3 protein sequence are summarized as one entry with the most common DNA and genes. Within this sample are almost 1 million distinct CDR3 sequences, with roughly 50% of them counted one time only. The ten largest clonotypes hold roughly a fifth of the sample. Material: blood. The source is a woman aged 60-75 years in good health.

This chain connects TRBV20-1 to TRBJ2-7; TRBD1 matches 8 bases. With 3 bases clipped from V and 4 bases from J, the junction kept 8 bases outside the gene matches. The CDR3 loop spans 14 amino acids. CDR1 and CDR2 from the germline V gene are DFQATT and SNEGSKA (reference sequence). In DNA form, the CDR3 reads TGCAGTGCTAGTCGTGACAGGGGAGTTTACGAGCAGTACTTC. Translated, it gives CSASRDRGVYEQYF.

The chain employs TRBV11-2 and TRBJ2-7; a weak D match, TRBD1 (5 bases). Germline V CDR1 and CDR2: SGHAT, FQNNGV. The CDR3 has 14 amino acids. Between the trimmed V and J ends, which lost 2 bases and 7 bases, there was a span of 15 bases. The CDR3 here is CASSLNQGGREQYF. DNA of the CDR3: TGTGCCAGCAGCTTAAACCAGGGTGGAAGGGAGCAGTACTTC. Filled out from reference TRBV11-2 and TRBJ2-7, the complete variable domain reads EAGVAQSPRYKIIEKRQSVAFWCNPISGHATLYWYQQILGQGPKLLIQFQNNGVVDDSQLPKDRFSAERLKGVDSTLKIQPAKLEDSAVYLCASSLNQGGREQYFGPGTRLTVT.

The chain joins TRBV28 to TRBJ2-6, with D unresolved. Trimming left V 3 bases short and J 0 bases short, with 9 bases between. The CDR3 is 16 residues long. Germline loops: CDR1 MDHEN, CDR2 SYDVKM. CDR3 in amino acids: CASSFKQSSGANVLTF. In DNA, the CDR3 is TGTGCCAGCAGTTTTAAACAGTCCTCTGGGGCCAACGTCCTGACTTTC.

The V gene is TRBV29-1, the J gene TRBJ2-5, with TRBD2 matching over 10 bases. The CDR3 length is 15 residues. CDR1 and CDR2 from the germline V gene are SQVTM and ANQGSEA. The J segment lost 2 bases and the V segment lost 4 bases, leaving 7 bases of the junction unmatched. CDR3 residues: CSVGGAGGVQETQYF. The DNA of the CDR3 is TGCAGCGTTGGGGGAGCGGGAGGGGTTCAAGAGACCCAGTACTTC.

The chain uses TRBV20-1 and TRBJ2-7; D gene uncertain. The V end lost 0 bases, the J end lost 3 bases, and 12 bases lay between the germline ends. The CDR3 loop spans 14 amino acids. Per germline, CDR1 DFQATT and CDR2 SNEGSKA (reference sequence). The CDR3 here is CSARDQQNHYEQYF. In nucleotides, the CDR3 is TGCAGTGCTAGAGATCAGCAGAACCACTACGAGCAGTACTTC.

V and J are TRBV2 and TRBJ2-7; D perhaps matches TRBD2 (6 bases). V dropped 4 bases and J dropped 2 bases, with 18 bases sitting between them. The CDR3 loop spans 16 amino acids. Germline CDR1 SNHLY, CDR2 FYNNEI. As DNA, the CDR3 is TGTGCCAGCAGTGGCGGGCGGCGGGGTCGCCCCTACGAGCAGTACTTC. Translation gives CASSGGRRGRPYEQYF.

The chain has TRBV2 and TRBJ2-2, with D possibly TRBD1 on 6 matching bases. Trimming took off 7 bases at V and 0 bases at J, with 9 bases between the two ends. Germline V gene data show CDR1 as SNHLY and CDR2 as FYNNEI. The CDR3 is 14 amino acids. CDR3 region: CASNRVANTGELFF. The DNA for the CDR3 is TGTGCCAGCAACAGGGTGGCGAACACCGGGGAGCTGTTTTTT. Together with reference TRBV2 and TRBJ2-2, the CDR3 gives the full variable domain: EPEVTQTPSHQVTQMGQEVILRCVPISNHLYFYWYRQILGQKVEFLVSFYNNEISEKSEIFDDQFSVERPDGSNFTLKIRSTKLEDSAMYFCASNRVANTGELFFGEGSRLTVL.

This chain uses TRBV24-1 with TRBJ1-4; weak D call: TRBD1 (6 bases). Trimming cost V 7 bases and J 7 bases, with 12 bases left between them. Germline loops: CDR1 KGHDR, CDR2 SFDVKD. The CDR3 sequence is 13 residues long. The CDR3 coding sequence is TGTGCCACCAGCGGGGGGCGGACTGAAAAACTGTTTTTT. Encoded protein: CATSGGRTEKLFF.

This clonotype was seen more than once but under ten times. The chain uses TRBV5-1 and TRBJ2-1; the D gene is possibly TRBD1 (6 bases). Trimming left V 5 bases short and J 2 bases short, with 23 bases between. Germline values: CDR1 SGHRS, CDR2 YFSETQ. The CDR3 covers 18 residues. Here the CDR3 DNA reads TGCGCCAGCAGGTTTCCCCCTCCAGGGGAGAACACCTACAATGAGCAGTTCTTC. It translates to CASRFPPPGENTYNEQFF.

The rearrangement joins TRBV4-3 to TRBJ2-1, with D maybe TRBD1 (5 bases). The J call could be wrong; TRBJ2-7 is a better fit for the DNA end. CDR1 is LGHNA and CDR2 is YSLEER in the germline V gene. CDR3 length: 16 amino acids. CDR3 protein: CASSQDPAQGYNEQYF. DNA of the CDR3: TGCGCCAGCAGCCAAGATCCAGCCCAGGGTTACAATGAGCAGTACTTC.

The CDR3 loop reads CASSGTEGYEQYF. DNA of the CDR3: TGTGCCAGCAGTGGGACGGAAGGCTACGAGCAGTACTTC. The genes are TRBV28 and TRBJ2-7, with D perhaps TRBD1 or TRBD2 (5 bases each). The CDR3 covers 13 residues. The V end lost 5 bases, the J end lost 3 bases, and 11 bases lay between the germline ends. The germline V gene encodes CDR1 MDHEN and CDR2 SYDVKM.

The chain links TRBV2 to TRBJ2-1; D is unresolved. The germline CDR1 and CDR2 sequences are SNHLY and FYNNEI. Trimming removed 7 bases at V and 1 base at J, with 11 bases between. The CDR3 spans 14 residues. The CDR3 region has the DNA TGTGCCAGCAATCAGGAGAGGTCCTACAATGAGCAGTTCTTC. This gives the protein CASNQERSYNEQFF. The full variable domain, rest sourced from reference TRBV2 and TRBJ2-1, is EPEVTQTPSHQVTQMGQEVILRCVPISNHLYFYWYRQILGQKVEFLVSFYNNEISEKSEIFDDQFSVERPDGSNFTLKIRSTKLEDSAMYFCASNQERSYNEQFFGPGTRLTVL.

This rearrangement joins TRBV15 to TRBJ1-2; D may be TRBD1 (5 bases). This CDR3 comprises 17 residues. The V end lost 0 bases, the J end lost 2 bases, and 16 bases lay between the germline ends. Germline loops: CDR1 LNHNV, CDR2 YYDKDF (reference sequence). In DNA form, the CDR3 reads TGTGCCACCAGCAGAGATGGGATGCAGGGACGGAACTATGGCTACACCTTC. It specifies CATSRDGMQGRNYGYTF.

The CDR3, as DNA: TGTGCCAGCAGCCACGGACAGGGATGGTACTATGGCTACACCTTC. Translated, it gives CASSHGQGWYYGYTF. The chain couples TRBV3-1 to TRBJ1-2; 8 bases match TRBD1. The V gene end was trimmed by 3 bases and the J gene end by 3 bases; junction bases not matched to a gene: 6. Germline V gene lookup returns CDR1 LGHDT and CDR2 YNNKEL (reference sequence). The CDR3 runs 15 residues.

This chain joins TRBV12-3 or TRBV12-4 and TRBJ2-3, with D tentatively TRBD2 (5 bases). This CDR3 comprises 13 residues. Between the trimmed V and J ends, which lost 5 bases and 10 bases, there was a span of 16 bases. The CDR3 here is CASSRVRADAQYF. CDR3 nucleotides: TGTGCCAGCAGTAGAGTGAGGGCGGATGCGCAGTATTTT.

The chain uses TRBV3-1 and TRBJ1-2; 7 bases fit TRBD1. In germline, CDR1 is LGHDT, CDR2 YNNKEL (reference sequence). This CDR3 contains 15 residues. With 4 bases clipped from V and 7 bases from J, the junction kept 12 bases outside the gene matches. The DNA for the CDR3 is TGTGCCAGCAGCCCCTCCCAGGGGGACAAATCTGGCTACACCTTC. Translated: CASSPSQGDKSGYTF.

Only a few counts were recorded for this clonotype. CDR3 loop: CASSFRDITYEQYF. The DNA of the CDR3 is TGTGCCAGCAGCTTCCGGGACATCACCTACGAGCAGTACTTC. The rearrangement uses TRBV7-2 and TRBJ2-7, with D perhaps matching TRBD1 (6 bases). Deletions cut 3 bases from V and 2 bases from J, with 11 bases between. CDR1 is SGHTA, CDR2 FQGNSA, per germline. The CDR3 has 14 amino acids.

The rearrangement links TRBV6-5 to TRBJ2-5, with TRBD1 matching 8 bases. V gave up 0 bases and J gave up 4 bases; unmatched junction bases: 4. This CDR3 comprises 15 residues. The V gene's germline CDR1 is MNHEY and CDR2 SVGAGI. The DNA for the CDR3 is TGTGCCAGCAGTTACTCCAGGACAGGGACAGAGACCCAGTACTTC. Residues: CASSYSRTGTETQYF.

The chain combines TRBV12-3 or TRBV12-4 with TRBJ1-2; 9 bases align to TRBD1. The V gene end was trimmed by 7 bases and the J gene end by 8 bases; junction bases not matched to a gene: 14. This CDR3 is 15 amino acids long. The CDR3 spells CASTPLDRGVLGYTF. CDR3 nucleotides: TGTGCCAGCACCCCCTTGGACAGGGGCGTTTTGGGCTACACCTTC.

This clonotype was detected only once. The chain combines TRBV5-1 with TRBJ2-3, with a weak D call TRBD2 (6 bases). V lost 0 bases and J lost 2, with 13 bases in between. The V gene's germline CDR1 is SGHRS and CDR2 YFSETQ. CDR3 length: 16 amino acids. The CDR3 nucleotides are TGCGCCAGCAGCTTGGAAGTGTCGGGACTCACAGATACGCAGTATTTT. It yields the protein CASSLEVSGLTDTQYF.

This clonotype showed up just a few times. The J gene is TRBJ2-7, the V gene TRBV27; D remains ambiguous. Germline CDR1 is MNHEY and CDR2 is SMNVEV (reference sequence). The CDR3 sequence is 13 residues long. V lost 6 bases and J 2 bases, leaving 11 bases between the germline ends. DNA of the CDR3: TGTGCCAGCAGGCGACCAAGAACCTACGAGCAGTACTTC. Its protein is CASRRPRTYEQYF.

The V call is TRBV12-3 or TRBV12-4, the J call TRBJ2-3; D remains unclear. This CDR3 is 12 amino acids long. Trimming removed 5 bases at V and 6 bases at J, with 9 bases between. The CDR3 sequence is CASSMTRDTQYF. CDR3 nucleotide sequence: TGTGCCAGCAGTATGACCCGTGATACGCAGTATTTT.

This clonotype has only a few counts. The CDR3 DNA sequence: TGTGCCACCAGCAGAGCAGGACAGGGGTTACAGCCCCAGCATTTT. Its translation is CATSRAGQGLQPQHF. The chain uses TRBV15 and TRBJ1-5, with 9 nucleotides matching TRBD1. With V trimmed by 1 base and J by 7 bases, 5 bases remained unmatched. Germline CDR1 and CDR2: LNHNV and YYDKDF (reference sequence). The CDR3 length is 15 residues. Complete variable domain (other parts from reference TRBV15 and TRBJ1-5): DAMVIQNPRYQVTQFGKPVTLSCSQTLNHNVMYWYQQKSSQAPKLLFHYYDKDFNNEADTPDNFQSRRPNTSFCFLDIRSPGLGDTAMYLCATSRAGQGLQPQHFGDGTRLSIL.

The chain employs TRBV9 and TRBJ1-1; the D is unclear. The V and J ends lost 4 bases and 8 bases respectively, with 15 bases between them. Germline V lookup: CDR1 SGDLS, CDR2 YYNGEE. This CDR3 has 13 residues. CDR3 amino acids: CASSSRTAREAFF. The CDR3 nucleotides read TGTGCCAGCAGCTCGAGGACGGCGCGAGAAGCTTTCTTT.